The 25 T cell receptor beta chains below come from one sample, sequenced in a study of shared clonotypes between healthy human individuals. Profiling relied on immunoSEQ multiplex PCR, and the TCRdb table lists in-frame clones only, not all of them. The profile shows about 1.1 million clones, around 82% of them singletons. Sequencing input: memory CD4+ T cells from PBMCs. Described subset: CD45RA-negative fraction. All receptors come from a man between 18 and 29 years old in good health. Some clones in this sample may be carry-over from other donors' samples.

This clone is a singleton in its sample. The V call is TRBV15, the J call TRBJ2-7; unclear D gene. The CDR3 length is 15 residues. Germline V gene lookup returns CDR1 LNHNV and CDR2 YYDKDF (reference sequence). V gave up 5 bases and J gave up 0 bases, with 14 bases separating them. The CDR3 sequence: CATSGPLTSSYEQYF. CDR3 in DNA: TGTGCCACCAGCGGTCCTCTAACCAGCTCCTACGAGCAGTACTTC.

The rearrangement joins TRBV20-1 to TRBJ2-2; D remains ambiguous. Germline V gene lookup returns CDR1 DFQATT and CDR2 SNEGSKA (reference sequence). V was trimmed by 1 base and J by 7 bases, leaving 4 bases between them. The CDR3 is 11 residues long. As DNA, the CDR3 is TGCAGTGCTAGAGTGCTCGGGGAGCTGTTTTTT. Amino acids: CSARVLGELFF.

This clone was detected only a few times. For the CDR3, the DNA is TGCAGCGTTACTGGACAGGGGGAGACCCAGTACTTC. Protein product: CSVTGQGETQYF. This sequence joins TRBV29-1 and TRBJ2-5; TRBD1 matches at 9 bases. There are 12 residues in the CDR3. Germline V gene sequence: CDR1 SQVTM, CDR2 ANQGSEA. J was trimmed by 5 bases and V by 5 bases; bases with no gene match: 3.

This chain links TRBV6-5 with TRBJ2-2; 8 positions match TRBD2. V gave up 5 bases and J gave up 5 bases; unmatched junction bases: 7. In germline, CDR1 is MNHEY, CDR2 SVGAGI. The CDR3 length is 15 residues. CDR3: CASSRSGSSTGELFF. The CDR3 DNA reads TGTGCCAGCAGTCGAAGCGGGAGTAGTACCGGGGAGCTGTTTTTT.

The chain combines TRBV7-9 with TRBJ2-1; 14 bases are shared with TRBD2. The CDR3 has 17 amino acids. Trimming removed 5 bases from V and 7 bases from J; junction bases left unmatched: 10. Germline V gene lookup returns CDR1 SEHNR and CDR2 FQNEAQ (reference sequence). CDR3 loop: CASSLPTSGRGNNEQFF. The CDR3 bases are TGTGCCAGCAGCCTGCCGACTAGCGGGAGGGGTAATAATGAGCAGTTCTTC.

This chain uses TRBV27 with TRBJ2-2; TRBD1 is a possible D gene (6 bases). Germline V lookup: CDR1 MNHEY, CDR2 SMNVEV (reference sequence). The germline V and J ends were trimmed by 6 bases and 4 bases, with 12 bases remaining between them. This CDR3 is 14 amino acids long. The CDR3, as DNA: TGTGCCAGCAGATCAGGGGCGGGCACCGGGGAGCTGTTTTTT. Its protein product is CASRSGAGTGELFF.

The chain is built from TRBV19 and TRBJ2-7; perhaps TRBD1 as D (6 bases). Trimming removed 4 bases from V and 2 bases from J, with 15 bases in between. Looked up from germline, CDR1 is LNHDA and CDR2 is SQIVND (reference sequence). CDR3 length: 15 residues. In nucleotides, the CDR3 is TGTGCCAGTAGTACCGCGACAGGCAATACCTACGAGCAGTACTTC. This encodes CASSTATGNTYEQYF.

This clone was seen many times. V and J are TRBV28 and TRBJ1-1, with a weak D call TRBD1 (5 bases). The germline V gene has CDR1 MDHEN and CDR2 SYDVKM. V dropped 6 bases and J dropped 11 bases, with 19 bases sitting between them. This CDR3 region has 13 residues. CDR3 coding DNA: TGTGCCAGCAGCCCCTCCCAGGGAGGGCAGGCTTTCTTT. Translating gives CASSPSQGGQAFF.

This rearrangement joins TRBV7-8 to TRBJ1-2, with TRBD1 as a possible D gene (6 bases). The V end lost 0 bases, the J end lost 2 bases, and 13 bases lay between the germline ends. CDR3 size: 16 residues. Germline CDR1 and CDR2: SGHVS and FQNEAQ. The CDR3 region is CASSLAGGAPNYGYTF. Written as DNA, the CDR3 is TGTGCCAGCAGCTTAGCGGGGGGGGCGCCGAACTATGGCTACACCTTC.

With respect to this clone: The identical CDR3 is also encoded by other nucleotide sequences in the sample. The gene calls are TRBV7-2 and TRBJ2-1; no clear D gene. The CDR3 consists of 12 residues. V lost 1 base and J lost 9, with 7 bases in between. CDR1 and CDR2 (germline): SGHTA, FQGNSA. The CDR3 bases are TGTGCCAGCAGCTTAGGGGCTGGTGAGCAGTTCTTC. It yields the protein CASSLGAGEQFF.

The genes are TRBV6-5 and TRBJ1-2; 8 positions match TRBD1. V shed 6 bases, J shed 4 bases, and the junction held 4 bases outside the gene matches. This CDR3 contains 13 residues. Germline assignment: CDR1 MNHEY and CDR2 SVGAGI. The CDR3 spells CASRRTGTYGYTF. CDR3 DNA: TGTGCCAGCAGAAGGACAGGGACCTATGGCTACACCTTC.

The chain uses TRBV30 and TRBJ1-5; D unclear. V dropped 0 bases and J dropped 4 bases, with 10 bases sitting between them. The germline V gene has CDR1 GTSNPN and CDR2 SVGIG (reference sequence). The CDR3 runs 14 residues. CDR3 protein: CAWSVMGINQPQHF. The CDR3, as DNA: TGTGCCTGGAGTGTAATGGGGATAAATCAGCCCCAGCATTTT. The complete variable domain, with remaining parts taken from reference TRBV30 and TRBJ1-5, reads SQTIHQWPATLVQPVGSPLSLECTVEGTSNPNLYWYRQAAGRGLQLLFYSVGIGQISSEVPQNLSASRPQDRQFILSSKKLLLSDSGFYLCAWSVMGINQPQHFGDGTRLSIL.

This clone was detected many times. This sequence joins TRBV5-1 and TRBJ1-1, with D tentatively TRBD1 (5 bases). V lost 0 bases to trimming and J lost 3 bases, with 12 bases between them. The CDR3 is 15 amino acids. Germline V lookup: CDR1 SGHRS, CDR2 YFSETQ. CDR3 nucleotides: TGCGCCAGCAGCTTGGTGGGGACGGGGGACACTGAAGCTTTCTTT. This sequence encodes CASSLVGTGDTEAFF.

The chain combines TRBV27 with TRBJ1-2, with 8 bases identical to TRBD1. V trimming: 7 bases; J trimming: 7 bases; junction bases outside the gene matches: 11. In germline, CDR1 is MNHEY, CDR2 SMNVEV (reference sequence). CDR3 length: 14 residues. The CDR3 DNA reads TGTGCCAGCACACGACAGGGGACAGTCGGTGGCTACACCTTC. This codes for CASTRQGTVGGYTF.

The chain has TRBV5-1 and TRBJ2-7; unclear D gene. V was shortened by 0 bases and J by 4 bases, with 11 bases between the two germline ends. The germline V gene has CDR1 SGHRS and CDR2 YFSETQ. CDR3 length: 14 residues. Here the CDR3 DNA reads TGCGCCAGCAGCTTGGCGTCCGGTGGGTACGAGCAGTACTTC. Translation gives CASSLASGGYEQYF. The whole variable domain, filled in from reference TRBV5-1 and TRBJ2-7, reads KAGVTQTPRYLIKTRGQQVTLSCSPISGHRSVSWYQQTPGQGLQFLFEYFSETQRNKGNFPGRFSGRQFSNSRSEMNVSTLELGDSALYLCASSLASGGYEQYFGPGTRLTVT.

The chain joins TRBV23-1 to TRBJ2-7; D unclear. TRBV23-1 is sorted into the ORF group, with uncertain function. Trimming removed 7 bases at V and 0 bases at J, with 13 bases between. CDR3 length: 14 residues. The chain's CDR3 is CASIPAPSSYEQYF. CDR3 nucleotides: TGCGCCAGCATCCCAGCCCCAAGCTCCTACGAGCAGTACTTC.

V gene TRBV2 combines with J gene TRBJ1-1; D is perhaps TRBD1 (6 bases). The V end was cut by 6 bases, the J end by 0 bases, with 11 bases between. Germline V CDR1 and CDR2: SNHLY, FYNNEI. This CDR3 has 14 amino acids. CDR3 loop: CASRPGHMNTEAFF. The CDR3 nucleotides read TGTGCCAGCAGACCGGGACACATGAACACTGAAGCTTTCTTT.

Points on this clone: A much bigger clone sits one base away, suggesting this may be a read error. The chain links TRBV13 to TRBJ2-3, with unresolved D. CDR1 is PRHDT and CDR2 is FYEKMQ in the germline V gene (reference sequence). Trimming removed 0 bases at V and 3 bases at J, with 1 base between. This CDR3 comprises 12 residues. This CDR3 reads CASSLGTDTQYF. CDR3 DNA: TGTGCCAGCAGCTTAGGGACAGATACGCAGTATTTT.

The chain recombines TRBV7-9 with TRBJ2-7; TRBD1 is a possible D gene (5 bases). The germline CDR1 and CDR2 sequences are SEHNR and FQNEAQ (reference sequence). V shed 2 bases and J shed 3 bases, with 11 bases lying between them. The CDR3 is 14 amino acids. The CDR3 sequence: CASSLWGPNYEQYF. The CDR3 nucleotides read TGTGCCAGCAGCTTATGGGGCCCAAACTACGAGCAGTACTTC.

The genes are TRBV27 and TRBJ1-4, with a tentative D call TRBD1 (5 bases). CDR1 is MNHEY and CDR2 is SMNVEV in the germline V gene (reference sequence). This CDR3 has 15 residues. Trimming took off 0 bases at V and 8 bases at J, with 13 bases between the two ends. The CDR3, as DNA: TGTGCCAGCAGTTTATCGGGGCGGTTCGTCGAAAAACTGTTTTTT. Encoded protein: CASSLSGRFVEKLFF.

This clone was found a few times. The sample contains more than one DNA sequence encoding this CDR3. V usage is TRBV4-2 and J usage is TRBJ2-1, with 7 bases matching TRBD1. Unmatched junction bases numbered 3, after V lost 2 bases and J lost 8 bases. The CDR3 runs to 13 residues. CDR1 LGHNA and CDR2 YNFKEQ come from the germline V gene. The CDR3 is CASSQRQGDEQFF. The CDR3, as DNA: TGTGCCAGCAGCCAACGACAGGGCGATGAGCAGTTCTTC.

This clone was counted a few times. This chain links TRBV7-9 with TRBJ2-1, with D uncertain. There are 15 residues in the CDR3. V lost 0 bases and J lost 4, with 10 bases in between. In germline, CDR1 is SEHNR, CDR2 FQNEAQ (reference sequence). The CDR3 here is CASSLAVGEYNEQFF. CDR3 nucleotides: TGTGCCAGCAGCTTAGCGGTAGGAGAGTACAATGAGCAGTTCTTC. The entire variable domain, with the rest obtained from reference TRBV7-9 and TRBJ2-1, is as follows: DTGVSQNPRHKITKRGQNVTFRCDPISEHNRLYWYRQTLGQGPEFLTYFQNEAQLEKSRLLSDRFSAERPKGSFSTLEIQRTEQGDSAMYLCASSLAVGEYNEQFFGPGTRLTVL.

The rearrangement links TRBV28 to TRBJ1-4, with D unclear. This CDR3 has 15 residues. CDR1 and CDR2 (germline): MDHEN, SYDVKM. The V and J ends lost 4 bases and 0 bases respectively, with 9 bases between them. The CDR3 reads CASSSMWATNEKLFF. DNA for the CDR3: TGTGCCAGCAGTTCCATGTGGGCAACTAATGAAAAACTGTTTTTT.

DNA of the CDR3: TGTGCCGTCAAGACTCCGAACACCGGGGAGCTGTTTTTT. It codes for CAVKTPNTGELFF. The chain recombines TRBV10-3 with TRBJ2-2; D gene uncertain. The CDR3 totals 13 residues. Trimming removed 11 bases at V and 0 bases at J, with 10 bases between. Germline V gene sequence: CDR1 ENHRY, CDR2 SYGVKD.

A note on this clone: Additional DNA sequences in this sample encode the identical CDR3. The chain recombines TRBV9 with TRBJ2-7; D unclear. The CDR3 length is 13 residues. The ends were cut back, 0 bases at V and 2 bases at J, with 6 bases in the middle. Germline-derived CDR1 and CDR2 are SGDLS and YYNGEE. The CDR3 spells CASSVGLTYEQYF. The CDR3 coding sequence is TGTGCCAGCAGCGTAGGGTTAACCTACGAGCAGTACTTC. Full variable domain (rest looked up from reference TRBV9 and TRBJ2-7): DSGVTQTPKHLITATGQRVTLRCSPRSGDLSVYWYQQSLDQGLQFLIQYYNGEERAKGNILERFSAQQFPDLHSELNLSSLELGDSALYFCASSVGLTYEQYFGPGTRLTVT.